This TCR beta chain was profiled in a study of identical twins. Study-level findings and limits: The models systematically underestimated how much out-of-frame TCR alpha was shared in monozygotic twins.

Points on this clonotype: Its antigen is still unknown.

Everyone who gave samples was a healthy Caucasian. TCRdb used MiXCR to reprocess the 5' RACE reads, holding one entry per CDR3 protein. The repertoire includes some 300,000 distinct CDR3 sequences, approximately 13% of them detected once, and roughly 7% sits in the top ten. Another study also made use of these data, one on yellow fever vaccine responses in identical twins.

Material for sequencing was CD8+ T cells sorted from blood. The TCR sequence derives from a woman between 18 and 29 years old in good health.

CDR3 DNA sequence: TGTGCCAGCAGCCTCAGCGGAGCTCTTTCCTACAATGAGCAGTTCTTC. It specifies CASSLSGALSYNEQFF. The chain joins TRBV7-2 to TRBJ2-1; possibly TRBD2 for D (5 bases). The V end was cut by 5 bases, the J end by 1 base, with 15 bases between. This CDR3 contains 16 residues. In germline, CDR1 is SGHTA, CDR2 FQGNSA.